This T cell receptor beta chain came from a study of blood T cells in healthy people across ages. Together with a sample-barcoded 5' primer, a J-beta primer mix was included in a second PCR lasting roughly 6 to 12 cycles. From the 5' RACE reads, TCRdb called clonotypes with MiXCR, one entry per CDR3 protein. Of 800,000 or so distinct CDR3 sequences listed, roughly 25% are singletons. Germline values: CDR1 KGHDR, CDR2 SFDVKD. The V gene lost 4 bases and the J gene lost 8 bases, with 14 bases spanning the gap. CDR3 size: 14 residues. Individuals who donated were healthy Caucasians from Russia aged roughly 6 to 100. These data were also reused for a study on T cells of mothers and their children. That paper notes: Material was donated by three healthy Caucasian mothers and their six children. Related and unrelated pairs show similar shaping of TCR recombination output by thymic selection. Persistent microchimeric T cell clones were not found at ~100 per million sensitivity.

The clonotype originates from a boy aged 5-17 years in good health. This chain joins TRBV24-1 and TRBJ2-4; no reliable D call. Sequenced: blood. The CDR3 DNA reads TGTGCCACCAGTGACAGCGAGATAGGAGACATTCAGTACTTC. Translation: CATSDSEIGDIQYF.